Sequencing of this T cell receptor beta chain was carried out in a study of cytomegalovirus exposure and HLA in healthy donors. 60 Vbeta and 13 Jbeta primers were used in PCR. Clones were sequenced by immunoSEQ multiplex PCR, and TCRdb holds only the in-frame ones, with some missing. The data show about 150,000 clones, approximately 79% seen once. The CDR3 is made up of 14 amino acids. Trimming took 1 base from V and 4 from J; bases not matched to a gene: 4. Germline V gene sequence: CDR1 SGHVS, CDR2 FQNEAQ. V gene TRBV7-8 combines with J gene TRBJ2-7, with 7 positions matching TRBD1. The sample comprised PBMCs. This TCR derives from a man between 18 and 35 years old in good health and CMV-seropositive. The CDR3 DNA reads TGTGCCAGCAGCTTAGGGGACAGAAAATACGAGCAGTACTTC. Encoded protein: CASSLGDRKYEQYF. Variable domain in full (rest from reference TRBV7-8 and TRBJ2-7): GAGVSQSPRYKVAKRGQDVALRCDPISGHVSLFWYQQALGQGPEFLTYFQNEAQLDKSGLPSDRFFAERPEGSVSTLKIQRTQQEDSAVYLCASSLGDRKYEQYFGPGTRLTVT.